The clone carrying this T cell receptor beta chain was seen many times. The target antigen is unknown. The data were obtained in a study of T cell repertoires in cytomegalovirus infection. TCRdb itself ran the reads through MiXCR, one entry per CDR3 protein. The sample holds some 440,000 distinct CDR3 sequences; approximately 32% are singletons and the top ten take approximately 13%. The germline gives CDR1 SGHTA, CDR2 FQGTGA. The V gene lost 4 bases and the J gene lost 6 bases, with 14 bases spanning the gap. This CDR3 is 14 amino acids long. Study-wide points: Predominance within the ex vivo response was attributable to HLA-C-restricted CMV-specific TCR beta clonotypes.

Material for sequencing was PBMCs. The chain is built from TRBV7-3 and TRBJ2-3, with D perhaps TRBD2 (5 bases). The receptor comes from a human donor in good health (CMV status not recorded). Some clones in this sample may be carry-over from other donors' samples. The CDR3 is CASSSSGGRDTQYF. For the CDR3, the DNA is TGTGCCAGCAGCTCTAGTGGAGGTCGCGATACGCAGTATTTT.